Sequencing of this T cell receptor beta chain was carried out in a study of T cells in women clearing cervical HPV infection (dated by TCRdb to 2016 to 2019). Background for the entire study: The cases were some 26 women with histologically confirmed HPV16-related CIN3 or worse, and 2 of those women had invasive cancers. Controls were 25 women whose single incident HPV16 infection cleared within 12 months without precancer or cancer developing. For cases, a median interval of approximately 150 days, with an interquartile range of 90 to 200 days, was observed between lesion detection and blood sampling. Cases were matched to controls by age within five years and by the year the sample was collected. The parent cohort enrolled 9,500 to 12,000 women aged 18 or older in Guanacaste, Costa Rica, in 1993 to 1994 and followed the women for more than six years. As quality controls, five blinded duplicates were added to each group, bringing the total to roughly 60 samples made up of roughly 50 participants and about ten replicates. Case blood was taken at the visit when the lesion was first identified, whereas control blood was taken when infection was no longer detected. Nested within Costa Rica's Guanacaste HPV Natural History Study, an exploratory proof-of-principle case-control study compared TCR repertoires across cervical HPV16 outcomes. Median age was about 35 years in cases versus about 38 in controls, and baseline characteristics did not differ significantly. Since HLA typing was available for only a few women, HLA type could not be ruled out as a confounder. The paper as a whole reports these results and caveats: Cases had lower TRBV6-7 relative abundance than controls (roughly 0.12% versus 0.17%; Bonferroni P = 0.0008). Whether associations preceded infection or resulted from infection could not be shown with the cross-sectional design, and effector/memory subsets and HPV-specific T cells were not isolated. T-cell numbers per sample were unknown, so richness differences could reflect varying T-cell content rather than repertoire biology. TCR repertoire richness was significantly higher in CIN3+ cases than in controls across sequencing depths, while evenness did not differ. By combining richness with V gene abundances, random forest classifiers separated cases from controls with an estimated AUC of about 0.86.

Every participant had a single incident cervical HPV16 infection, and prevalent HPV16 infections were excluded. Cervical HPV DNA was detected with MY09/MY11 PCR, and genotyping was done with dot-blot hybridization. Approximately 15 mL of heparinized blood were centrifuged, and the buffy coat was split into aliquots, frozen at -30 degrees C, and then kept at -80 degrees C. Genomic DNA was extracted from buffy coat specimens using QIAGEN kits. Using the immunoSEQ assay, multiplex PCR amplified TCR beta CDR3 regions from an average of about 1.1 ug of genomic DNA per sample. To correct primer bias, the assay used a complete synthetic TCR repertoire to set an amplification baseline. The amplicons were sequenced using the Illumina platform. The paper's processing steps were these. Sequences were error-corrected by clustering with frequency ratios and a modified nearest-neighbor algorithm and were then analyzed in the immunoSEQ Analyzer with IMGT gene definitions. TCR richness and evenness were averaged over 20 rarefaction repeats at each rarefaction depth, excluding samples with fewer sequences than the depth. Wilcoxon rank sum tests with FDR correction were used to compare relative abundances of V, D and J genes between the groups. An intraclass correlation of roughly 95% for TCR richness and an average of about 77% across about 66 gene segments were obtained from the blinded duplicates. As stored in TCRdb, this immuneACCESS dataset retains in-frame rearrangements with V and J assigned. A fraction of the clones does not appear; measured against another copy, unresolved V genes explain less than half of the discrepancy, and the remainder lacks a known reason. D and trimming were read from the DNA, whereas the V and J calls and clone size are those reported in that table. The sample table gives under 45,000 clones. Approximately 5.5% of the sample lies in the top ten.

Concerning this clone itself: Its cognate antigen has yet to be identified. From the germline J gene comes the end of the CDR3, since the read stops 3 residues before it.

The CDR3, cysteine through phenylalanine, is 15 amino acids long. Shown are 36 bases from within the CDR3, in frame from base 1. From a lookup of the germline V gene (reference sequence), CDR1 and CDR2 are WNHNN and SYGVQD. Trimming removed 8 bases from V and 2 bases from J; the gene matches leave 9 bases unexplained. The sequenced sample consisted of blood buffy coat. This clonotype was obtained from a woman between 18 and 69 years old with a cervical HPV16 infection that either progressed to CIN3+ or cleared (not recorded which). The sequence is built from TRBV10-1 and TRBJ2-1, with 7 middle bases fitting TRBD2. CDR3 sequence: CASGGGLPPYNEQFF. The CDR3 bases that were read are TGCGCCAGCGGGGGGGGACTGCCCCCCTACAATGAG.